Below are 18 T cell receptor beta chains sequenced from a single sample in a study of cytomegalovirus exposure and HLA in healthy donors. This PCR relied on a set of 60 Vbeta primers and 13 Jbeta primers. Measured with immunoSEQ multiplex PCR; TCRdb has only the in-frame clones, and not every one. The repertoire includes about 210,000 clones, 75% to 80% of them detected once, and roughly 1.9% sits in the top ten. Material for sequencing was PBMCs. These receptors were obtained from a male donor in good health and CMV-seronegative.

V usage is TRBV11-2 and J usage is TRBJ2-4, with 8 bases that match TRBD1. V trimming: 3 bases; J trimming: 14 bases; junction bases outside the gene matches: 6. The length of the CDR3 is 12 residues. The germline gives CDR1 SGHAT, CDR2 FQNNGV. DNA of the CDR3: TGTGCCAGCAGCTTTGGGGGACAGGTTAAGTACTTC. It encodes CASSFGGQVKYF.

The chain employs TRBV28 and TRBJ1-4; tentative D call: TRBD1 (6 bases). This CDR3 region has 17 residues. The germline V and J ends were trimmed by 5 bases and 0 bases, with 16 bases remaining between them. Germline V lookup: CDR1 MDHEN, CDR2 SYDVKM. CDR3 in amino acids: CASSLNWGPATNEKLFF. CDR3 DNA: TGTGCCAGCAGTCTAAATTGGGGGCCTGCAACTAATGAAAAACTGTTTTTT. The variable domain in full, completed from reference TRBV28 and TRBJ1-4, reads DVKVTQSSRYLVKRTGEKVFLECVQDMDHENMFWYRQDPGLGLRLIYFSYDVKMKEKGDIPEGYSVSREKKERFSLILESASTNQTSMYLCASSLNWGPATNEKLFFGSGTQLSVL.

This clone was observed a handful of times. The CDR3 region has the DNA TGTGCCACCAGCAGAGATTTAGGCGGTGAAGCTTTCTTT. It yields the protein CATSRDLGGEAFF. The V gene is TRBV15, the J gene TRBJ1-1; D remains unclear. V dropped 0 bases and J dropped 7 bases, with 9 bases sitting between them. CDR3 length: 13 residues. CDR1 LNHNV and CDR2 YYDKDF come from the germline V gene (reference sequence).

This clone has a single count. The chain joins TRBV9 to TRBJ2-1; D may be TRBD1 (6 bases). With 2 bases removed from V and 7 bases from J, the gap between germline ends came to 22 bases. The CDR3 has 17 residues. Per the germline V gene, CDR1 is SGDLS and CDR2 is YYNGEE. DNA of the CDR3: TGTGCCAGCAGCGTTCGTGGGGGCAGACATGACGGGAATGAGCAGTTCTTC. Translation gives CASSVRGGRHDGNEQFF.

The chain combines TRBV6-6 with TRBJ2-7, with D unclear. Looked up from germline, CDR1 is MNHNY and CDR2 is SVGAGI (reference sequence). CDR3 length equals 14 residues. V gave up 0 bases and J gave up 0 bases, with 6 bases separating them. DNA for the CDR3: TGTGCCAGCAGTTACTCGGTCAGCTCCTACGAGCAGTACTTC. It translates to CASSYSVSSYEQYF.

This sequence joins TRBV30 and TRBJ2-5; TRBD1 agrees at 10 bases. V trimming: 5 bases; J trimming: 3 bases; junction bases outside the gene matches: 3. Germline V gene sequence: CDR1 GTSNPN, CDR2 SVGIG (reference sequence). The CDR3 runs 13 residues. CDR3 sequence (DNA): TGTGCCTGGGAAGGGACAGGGGAAGAGACCCAGTACTTC. Translation gives CAWEGTGEETQYF.

V usage is TRBV9 and J usage is TRBJ2-5; the match to TRBD1 covers 11 bases. With 3 bases clipped from V and 2 bases from J, the junction kept 3 bases outside the gene matches. Germline V CDR1 and CDR2: SGDLS, YYNGEE. The length of the CDR3 is 15 residues. The CDR3 here is CASSADRGRQETQYF. Written as DNA, the CDR3 is TGTGCCAGCAGCGCGGACAGGGGGCGTCAAGAGACCCAGTACTTC.

The rearrangement uses TRBV28 and TRBJ1-6; D possibly corresponds to TRBD1 (6 bases). CDR3 length: 15 amino acids. V was shortened by 3 bases and J by 5 bases, with 11 bases between the two germline ends. Germline V CDR1 and CDR2: MDHEN, SYDVKM. DNA for the CDR3: TGTGCCAGCAGTTTGGGGCCAGGGGATAATTCACCCCTCCACTTT. Protein product: CASSLGPGDNSPLHF.

This CDR3 is CASSLELTLEQFF. The CDR3 coding sequence is TGCGCCAGCAGCTTGGAACTAACCTTAGAGCAGTTCTTC. The chain links TRBV5-1 to TRBJ2-1; D gene unclear. The CDR3 is 13 residues long. The V end lost 0 bases, the J end lost 10 bases, and 11 bases lay between the germline ends. Looked up from germline, CDR1 is SGHRS and CDR2 is YFSETQ.

The genes are TRBV28 and TRBJ1-1; D gene uncertain. In germline, CDR1 is MDHEN, CDR2 SYDVKM. The CDR3 loop spans 10 amino acids. The V end lost 3 bases, the J end lost 11 bases, and 7 bases lay between the germline ends. The CDR3 region is CASSLSRAFF. CDR3 nucleotides: TGTGCCAGCAGTTTGTCTCGGGCTTTCTTT.

V usage is TRBV19 and J usage is TRBJ1-6; 7 bases fit TRBD1. V lost 6 bases to trimming and J lost 4 bases; unmatched junction nucleotides: 3. The length of the CDR3 is 14 residues. Germline V gene lookup returns CDR1 LNHDA and CDR2 SQIVND (reference sequence). The CDR3 coding sequence is TGTGCCAGTAGAAGGGACAGTTATAATTCACCCCTCCACTTT. Translating gives CASRRDSYNSPLHF.

The chain has TRBV5-5 and TRBJ2-7; 8 bases are shared with TRBD1. V trimming: 3 bases; J trimming: 2 bases; junction bases outside the gene matches: 4. This CDR3 is built from 14 residues. Germline CDR1 reads SGHKS; CDR2 reads YYEKEE (reference sequence). The CDR3 DNA reads as TGTGCCAGCAGCTCGACAGGGGTAGCCTACGAGCAGTACTTC. It specifies CASSSTGVAYEQYF. Filled out from reference TRBV5-5 and TRBJ2-7, the complete variable domain reads DAGVTQSPTHLIKTRGQQVTLRCSPISGHKSVSWYQQVLGQGPQFIFQYYEKEERGRGNFPDRFSARQFPNYSSELNVNALLLGDSALYLCASSSTGVAYEQYFGPGTRLTVT.

This chain joins TRBV28 and TRBJ2-4; D remains unclear. CDR3 length: 15 amino acids. Germline assignment: CDR1 MDHEN and CDR2 SYDVKM. Between the trimmed V and J ends, which lost 6 bases and 1 base, there was a span of 13 bases. In DNA form, the CDR3 reads TGTGCCAGCAGCCTCCCGGGTATGGCCAAAAACATTCAGTACTTC. Amino acids: CASSLPGMAKNIQYF.

The chain uses TRBV6-6 and TRBJ1-3, with TRBD1 matching 7 bases. The CDR3 totals 15 residues. Germline trimming cut 6 bases from V and 3 bases from J; bases unmatched to any gene: 8. The germline CDR1 and CDR2 sequences are MNHNY and SVGAGI (reference sequence). CDR3 sequence reads: CASRDVDRDGNTIYF. The CDR3 coding sequence is TGTGCCAGCAGGGACGTAGACAGGGATGGAAACACCATATATTTT.

The rearrangement uses TRBV10-3 and TRBJ2-7; TRBD1 aligns across 8 bases. From germline, CDR1 is ENHRY and CDR2 SYGVKD. This CDR3 has 14 residues. Trimming cost V 6 bases and J 2 bases; bases outside gene matches: 6. CDR3 region: CAIRGGTGPYEQYF. The CDR3 coding sequence is TGTGCCATCAGGGGTGGGACAGGTCCCTACGAGCAGTACTTC.

This clone was counted between two and nine times. This sequence joins TRBV9 and TRBJ2-7, with TRBD1 identical over 7 bases. The CDR3 sequence is 16 residues long. The V gene end was trimmed by 3 bases and the J gene end by 5 bases; junction bases not matched to a gene: 14. Germline CDR1 SGDLS, CDR2 YYNGEE. The DNA of the CDR3 is TGTGCCAGCAGCGCTGGGACAGCCCGTAGCGTCGACGAGCAGTACTTC. Amino acid sequence: CASSAGTARSVDEQYF.

The rearrangement links TRBV1 to TRBJ2-7; TRBD2 reflects the table's D call only, with no check against the DNA. TRBV1 is a listed pseudogene. There are 19 residues in the CDR3. The CDR3 spells CTSSQDLGPRTGDTYEQYF. CDR3 bases: TGCACCAGCAGCCAAGATCTTGGGCCTCGAACGGGAGACACTTACGAGCAGTACTTC.

This chain uses TRBV5-1 with TRBJ1-1; D perhaps matches TRBD1 (6 bases). Trimming shortened V by 1 base and J by 0 bases, and 13 bases separated the two germline ends. The germline V gene has CDR1 SGHRS and CDR2 YFSETQ. CDR3 length: 16 residues. The CDR3 DNA is TGCGCCAGCAGCTTGAGTCAGGGGACCATGAACACTGAAGCTTTCTTT. Translated, it gives CASSLSQGTMNTEAFF.